This passage covers 26 T cell receptor beta chains from one sample sequenced in a study of cytomegalovirus exposure and HLA in healthy donors. The PCR employed 60 Vbeta primers together with 13 Jbeta primers. TCRdb's copy holds only in-frame clones and misses some; the assay was immunoSEQ multiplex PCR. The sample carries approximately 38,000 clones, 82% recorded once. The sequenced sample consisted of PBMCs. The receptors shown here come from a woman under 30 in good health and CMV-seropositive.

The count of this clone is one. The chain links TRBV29-1 to TRBJ2-3; D may be TRBD1 (6 bases). The CDR3 consists of 13 residues. The V gene lost 7 bases and the J gene lost 1 base, with 12 bases spanning the gap. Germline CDR1 reads SQVTM; CDR2 reads ANQGSEA. CDR3 coding DNA: TGCAGCGCGTTGACAGGACGCACAGATACGCAGTATTTT. This encodes CSALTGRTDTQYF.

The V call is TRBV14, the J call TRBJ2-5, with D possibly TRBD2 on 5 matching bases. This CDR3 is built from 14 residues. V shed 3 bases and J shed 0 bases, with 8 bases lying between them. Germline CDR1 is SGHDN and CDR2 is FVKESK. CDR3 sequence: CASSQEAYQETQYF. DNA for the CDR3: TGTGCCAGCAGCCAGGAGGCGTACCAAGAGACCCAGTACTTC.

The chain carries TRBV28 and TRBJ2-2, with 9 bases fitting TRBD2. The germline V gene has CDR1 MDHEN and CDR2 SYDVKM. Trimming cost V 4 bases and J 3 bases; bases outside gene matches: 9. CDR3 length: 17 amino acids. In DNA, the CDR3 is TGTGCCAGCAGTTCATTAGCGGGAGCTGAATACACCGGGGAGCTGTTTTTT. It codes for CASSSLAGAEYTGELFF.

The chain employs TRBV10-3 and TRBJ1-6, with TRBD1 as a possible D gene (6 bases). Germline CDR1 reads ENHRY; CDR2 reads SYGVKD. Trimming stripped 5 bases from V and 2 bases from J, with 13 bases between. The CDR3 extends over 16 amino acids. The CDR3 region has the DNA TGTGCCATCAGTCAACAGGGAGACCCCTATAATTCACCCCTCCACTTT. Translating gives CAISQQGDPYNSPLHF.

This chain uses TRBV7-2 with TRBJ1-2; TRBD1 matches at 9 bases. Losses at the gene ends were 3 bases for V and 7 bases for J; bases not matched to a gene: 3. CDR3 size: 13 residues. Germline V gene data show CDR1 as SGHTA and CDR2 as FQGNSA. The CDR3 DNA follows: TGTGCCAGCAGCTTCAAACAGGGGGCTGGCTACACCTTC. Translated, it gives CASSFKQGAGYTF.

The chain is built from TRBV15 and TRBJ1-2; 8 bases are shared with TRBD1. V dropped 0 bases and J dropped 7; count of bases not matched to a gene: 7. CDR1 and CDR2 from the germline V gene are LNHNV and YYDKDF (reference sequence). The CDR3 totals 15 residues. The CDR3 region has the DNA TGTGCCACCAGCAGAGATCAGGGGGCGAGACGTGGCTACACCTTC. Translating it yields CATSRDQGARRGYTF.

About this clone: One junction end disagrees with the germline gene, perhaps due to a read error. This chain connects TRBV7-9 to TRBJ2-3, with TRBD2 matching over 10 bases. Germline values: CDR1 SEHNR, CDR2 FQNEAQ (reference sequence). The CDR3 is made up of 18 amino acids. CDR3 in DNA: TGTTCCAGCAGCTTTAACCCCTCGGCTAGCGGGGGTGCGGATACGCAGTATTTT. This sequence encodes CSSSFNPSASGGADTQYF.

This CDR3 reads CASSQEAGTSTDTQYF. CDR3 nucleotide sequence: TGCGCCAGCAGCCAAGAAGCGGGGACGAGCACAGATACGCAGTATTTT. V is TRBV4-1 and J is TRBJ2-3; 7 nucleotides agree with TRBD2. V was clipped by 0 bases and J by 0 bases; unmatched bases: 3. Germline V lookup: CDR1 MGHRA, CDR2 YSYEKL. The CDR3 is made up of 16 amino acids.

The chain joins TRBV7-2 to TRBJ2-7, with 9 positions matching TRBD2. CDR1 and CDR2 from the germline V gene are SGHTA and FQGNSA. With V trimmed by 0 bases and J by 7 bases, 22 bases remained unmatched. This CDR3 has 20 residues. CDR3 nucleotides: TGTGCCAGCAGCTTAGCCACCCCGCTAGCGGGGAACACCCTTGGGGTGGAGCAGTACTTC. This gives the protein CASSLATPLAGNTLGVEQYF. The whole variable domain, remainder taken from reference TRBV7-2 and TRBJ2-7, is GAGVSQSPSNKVTEKGKDVELRCDPISGHTALYWYRQSLGQGLEFLIYFQGNSAPDKSGLPSDRFSAERTGGSVSTLTIQRTQQEDSAVYLCASSLATPLAGNTLGVEQYFGPGTRLTVT.

The chain couples TRBV13 to TRBJ2-1; TRBD2 aligns across 13 bases. The CDR3 extends over 21 amino acids. Germline assignment: CDR1 PRHDT and CDR2 FYEKMQ (reference sequence). J was trimmed by 10 bases and V by 2 bases; bases with no gene match: 23. CDR3 amino acids: CASSLPHPPGTSGTAPSEQFF. CDR3 sequence (DNA): TGTGCCAGCAGCTTACCCCATCCCCCCGGGACTAGCGGGACTGCTCCCAGCGAGCAGTTCTTC.

This rearrangement joins TRBV11-1 to TRBJ2-1; 8 bases match TRBD1. CDR1 SGHAT and CDR2 FQDESV come from the germline V gene (reference sequence). J lost 6 bases, V lost 0 bases, and 10 bases had no gene match. The CDR3 has 17 residues. Written as DNA, the CDR3 is TGTGCCAGCAGCTTAGCGGTATGGGCAGGGGGCGGCAATGAGCAGTTCTTC. This encodes CASSLAVWAGGGNEQFF.

Points on this clone: This sample also contains other DNA sequences that code for the same CDR3. The V gene is TRBV5-1, the J gene TRBJ2-2, with D unresolved. This CDR3 is 15 amino acids long. V dropped 2 bases and J dropped 5 bases, with 13 bases sitting between them. Germline assignment: CDR1 SGHRS and CDR2 YFSETQ. The CDR3 DNA reads as TGCGCCAGCAGCTTCGATCTATTAGTTACCGGGGAGCTGTTTTTT. Encoded protein: CASSFDLLVTGELFF.

This clone was picked up a small number of times. The rearrangement uses TRBV25-1 and TRBJ2-3, with D possibly being TRBD2 (7 bases). The germline CDR1 and CDR2 sequences are MGHDK and SYGVNS. V was clipped by 1 base and J by 2 bases, with 13 bases between them. This CDR3 is built from 16 residues. The CDR3 DNA reads TGTGCCAGCAGTGAATGGGAGGGGGAAAACACAGATACGCAGTATTTT. This sequence encodes CASSEWEGENTDTQYF.

V and J are TRBV5-6 and TRBJ1-2, with D unclear. CDR1 and CDR2 from the germline V gene are SGHDT and YYEEEE. V lost 7 bases and J lost 5, with 6 bases in between. This CDR3 region has 10 residues. The CDR3 nucleotides are TGTGCCAGCGGCAGATATGGCTACACCTTC. It codes for CASGRYGYTF.

For this clone: One junction end disagrees with the germline gene, perhaps due to a read error. This chain links TRBV7-7 with TRBJ2-1; D remains ambiguous. This CDR3 region has 19 residues. Germline values: CDR1 SSHAT, CDR2 FNYEAQ (reference sequence). DNA of the CDR3: TGTGCTAGCAGCCAATCTTACCCGGCAGTCGGATATGACAACAATGAGCAGTTCTTC. It translates to CASSQSYPAVGYDNNEQFF.

J is TRBJ2-5 and V is TRBV5-1; D perhaps matches TRBD1 (8 bases). The V gene's germline CDR1 is SGHRS and CDR2 YFSETQ. This CDR3 is 13 amino acids long. With 6 bases removed from V and 5 bases from J, the gap between germline ends came to 14 bases. The CDR3 DNA reads as TGCGCCAGCAACAGGGGGGGCGTTGAGACCCAGTACTTC. Translating it yields CASNRGGVETQYF.

The chain has TRBV7-9 and TRBJ2-2; 9 bases agree with TRBD2. The V segment lost 5 bases and the J segment 3 bases; nucleotides outside the gene matches: 7. From germline, CDR1 is SEHNR and CDR2 FQNEAQ (reference sequence). The CDR3 length is 16 residues. The CDR3 region is CASSAPSSGDTGELFF. The CDR3 DNA sequence: TGTGCCAGCAGCGCACCCTCTAGCGGGGACACCGGGGAGCTGTTTTTT.

The CDR3 sequence is CASSQVVSGGASYNEQFF. The CDR3 nucleotides are TGTGCCAGCAGCCAAGTGGTTAGCGGGGGGGCTTCCTACAATGAGCAGTTCTTC. This chain uses TRBV7-9 with TRBJ2-1, with 11 bases lining up with TRBD2. CDR3 size: 18 residues. In germline, CDR1 is SEHNR, CDR2 FQNEAQ (reference sequence). Losses at the gene ends were 5 bases for V and 1 base for J; bases not matched to a gene: 10.

The sample holds a few counts of this clone. The same CDR3 is also encoded by other DNA sequences in this sample. V usage is TRBV7-9 and J usage is TRBJ1-3, with 8 bases aligning to TRBD1. J lost 0 bases, V lost 4 bases, and 5 bases had no gene match. The CDR3 extends over 16 amino acids. Germline values: CDR1 SEHNR, CDR2 FQNEAQ (reference sequence). The CDR3 DNA follows: TGTGCCAGCAGCTCCCGGGACAGGTTCTCTGGAAACACCATATATTTT. Amino acid sequence: CASSSRDRFSGNTIYF.

This clone was detected only once. The V and J genes are TRBV30 and TRBJ1-5; 8 nucleotides line up with TRBD1. Germline CDR1 reads GTSNPN; CDR2 reads SVGIG (reference sequence). This CDR3 region has 14 residues. V lost 2 bases, J lost 3 bases, and 3 bases stayed unmatched. The CDR3 sequence is CAWSTGGFNQPQHF. CDR3 coding DNA: TGTGCCTGGAGTACAGGGGGATTCAATCAGCCCCAGCATTTT. Filled out from reference TRBV30 and TRBJ1-5, the complete variable domain reads SQTIHQWPATLVQPVGSPLSLECTVEGTSNPNLYWYRQAAGRGLQLLFYSVGIGQISSEVPQNLSASRPQDRQFILSSKKLLLSDSGFYLCAWSTGGFNQPQHFGDGTRLSIL.

The chain recombines TRBV7-3 with TRBJ1-1; D perhaps matches TRBD1 (6 bases). Germline V gene sequence: CDR1 SGHTA, CDR2 FQGTGA. The CDR3 consists of 14 residues. V lost 5 bases and J lost 0, with 10 bases in between. The CDR3 nucleotides read TGTGCCAGCAGCGAGACAGGACTGAACACTGAAGCTTTCTTT. It is translated as CASSETGLNTEAFF.

This clone was picked up one time. The chain recombines TRBV4-3 with TRBJ2-3, with 8 bases aligning to TRBD2. Germline values: CDR1 LGHNA, CDR2 YSLEER. The V and J ends lost 1 base and 1 base, in that order; junction bases with no gene match: 16. The CDR3 runs 20 residues. The CDR3 spells CASSQAGLVDSYAGTDTQYF. CDR3 sequence (DNA): TGCGCCAGCAGCCAAGCGGGACTAGTTGATTCTTACGCTGGCACAGATACGCAGTATTTT.

This clone was detected only once. CDR3 protein: CASSITDRVTYGYTF. The CDR3 DNA is TGTGCCAGTAGTATCACGGACAGGGTCACCTATGGCTACACCTTC. The genes are TRBV19 and TRBJ1-2; 8 bases agree with TRBD1. Germline CDR1 reads LNHDA; CDR2 reads SQIVND (reference sequence). The length of the CDR3 is 15 residues. Trimming at V came to 3 bases and at J to 4 bases, leaving 7 bases not matched to a gene.

The chain links TRBV18 to TRBJ2-3, with a possible D match to TRBD2 (7 bases). Germline values: CDR1 KGHSH, CDR2 LQKENI. The CDR3 runs 16 residues. Trimming stripped 0 bases from V and 2 bases from J, with 12 bases between. In nucleotides, the CDR3 is TGTGCCAGCTCACCACCGGCCGGGGGGCTCACAGATACGCAGTATTTT. Its translation: CASSPPAGGLTDTQYF.

V and J are TRBV9 and TRBJ2-1, with TRBD2 matching 13 bases. V lost 2 bases to trimming and J lost 7 bases; unmatched junction nucleotides: 6. Looked up from germline, CDR1 is SGDLS and CDR2 is YYNGEE. This CDR3 contains 16 residues. The CDR3 DNA sequence: TGTGCCAGCAGCGTGGGGGGGACTAGCGGGGATAATGAGCAGTTCTTC. Translated, it gives CASSVGGTSGDNEQFF.

This CDR3 is CASSLAFSGGAPVQYF. The CDR3 nucleotides are TGTGCCAGCAGCTTAGCGTTTAGCGGGGGGGCGCCGGTCCAGTACTTC. The rearrangement joins TRBV7-2 to TRBJ2-5; 11 nucleotides align to TRBD2. The CDR3 has 16 amino acids. CDR1 SGHTA and CDR2 FQGNSA come from the germline V gene. Trimming took 0 bases from V and 10 from J; bases not matched to a gene: 10.